This record concerns one T cell receptor (beta chain) sequence. Antigen unknown. Second-dose intervals of approximately 4 or approximately 12 weeks were pooled. The data originate from a study of T cell responses to AZD1222 COVID-19 vaccine. Broader study findings: In all cases, repertoires were sampled only after the peak T cell response. Close to half of spike-specific TCRs reportedly recognize unmutated variant regions. White British donors predominated, females outnumbered males, and clonal diversity was possibly underestimated.

J lost 8 bases, V lost 0 bases, and 6 bases had no gene match. There are 14 residues in the CDR3. In germline, CDR1 is MNHEY, CDR2 SVGAGI. Sequencing used immunoSEQ multiplex PCR; TCRdb keeps in-frame clones, though not all of them. The profile shows nearly 35,000 clones, 75% to 80% of them singletons. The sample in question was peripheral blood, obtained 28 days after the second AZD1222 dose. The chain links TRBV6-5 to TRBJ1-2, with 7 bases that match TRBD1. The clonotype originates from an adult who received the AZD1222 COVID-19 vaccine. The CDR3 nucleotides are TGTGCCAGCAGTTACTCGACTTTCAGGGGGGGCTACACCTTC. Amino acids: CASSYSTFRGGYTF.